These 5 T cell receptor beta chains originate from one sample sequenced in a study of cytomegalovirus exposure and HLA in healthy donors (dated by TCRdb to about 2017). Receptor amplification or capture employed the immunoSEQ multiplex PCR assay. A mixture of 60 forward primers for TCR Vbeta segments and 13 reverse primers for TCR Jbeta segments was used in the multiplex PCR. The table comes from immuneACCESS by way of TCRdb, which keeps in-frame sequences with V and J called. Part of the clones is missing from these tables; in studies checked, under half for an unresolved V gene and the rest for unknown reasons. For this sample the table gives about 160,000 clones, of which roughly 82% were detected only once. 5% to 7.5% of the sample is in the top ten clones. The sample comprised PBMCs. These receptors were obtained from a man aged 50-59 years in good health and CMV-seropositive.

This chain links TRBV11-2 with TRBJ1-4; the match to TRBD1 covers 7 bases. CDR1 is SGHAT, CDR2 FQNNGV, per germline. The CDR3 covers 17 residues. V trimming: 4 bases; J trimming: 1 base; junction bases outside the gene matches: 9. The CDR3 is CASSSSTGLGTNEKLFF. CDR3 nucleotide sequence: TGTGCCAGCAGCTCGTCGACAGGGTTGGGAACTAATGAAAAACTGTTTTTT. The full variable domain, with the rest looked up from reference TRBV11-2 and TRBJ1-4, is EAGVAQSPRYKIIEKRQSVAFWCNPISGHATLYWYQQILGQGPKLLIQFQNNGVVDDSQLPKDRFSAERLKGVDSTLKIQPAKLEDSAVYLCASSSSTGLGTNEKLFFGSGTQLSVL.

The chain couples TRBV7-2 to TRBJ2-5; 9 bases fit TRBD2. V gave up 4 bases and J gave up 3 bases; unmatched junction bases: 3. This CDR3 spans 14 amino acids. CDR1 and CDR2 (germline): SGHTA, FQGNSA. CDR3 sequence: CASSSLAGKETQYF. CDR3 bases: TGTGCCAGCAGCTCCCTAGCGGGAAAAGAGACCCAGTACTTC.

V usage is TRBV5-1 and J usage is TRBJ1-2; D may be TRBD1 (6 bases). The CDR3 contains 14 residues. Deletions cut 4 bases from V and 8 bases from J, with 18 bases between. CDR1 SGHRS and CDR2 YFSETQ come from the germline V gene. CDR3 sequence reads: CASSLSSTGRGYTF. In DNA, the CDR3 is TGCGCCAGCAGCCTCTCATCGACAGGACGAGGCTACACCTTC.

The chain uses TRBV29-1 and TRBJ1-5; 7 nucleotides agree with TRBD1. J gave up 4 bases and V 7 bases, and 4 bases lay outside the gene matches. CDR1 is SQVTM, CDR2 ANQGSEA, per germline. CDR3 length equals 12 residues. The CDR3, as DNA: TGCAGCGCAGGACAGGAGAATCAGCCCCAGCATTTT. It specifies CSAGQENQPQHF.

The chain has TRBV7-9 and TRBJ1-3, with no clear D. There are 13 residues in the CDR3. In germline, CDR1 is SEHNR, CDR2 FQNEAQ (reference sequence). Trimming shortened V by 6 bases and J by 1 base, and 7 bases separated the two germline ends. As DNA, the CDR3 is TGTGCCAGCAGTATCGCGTCTGGAAACACCATATATTTT. Encoded protein: CASSIASGNTIYF.